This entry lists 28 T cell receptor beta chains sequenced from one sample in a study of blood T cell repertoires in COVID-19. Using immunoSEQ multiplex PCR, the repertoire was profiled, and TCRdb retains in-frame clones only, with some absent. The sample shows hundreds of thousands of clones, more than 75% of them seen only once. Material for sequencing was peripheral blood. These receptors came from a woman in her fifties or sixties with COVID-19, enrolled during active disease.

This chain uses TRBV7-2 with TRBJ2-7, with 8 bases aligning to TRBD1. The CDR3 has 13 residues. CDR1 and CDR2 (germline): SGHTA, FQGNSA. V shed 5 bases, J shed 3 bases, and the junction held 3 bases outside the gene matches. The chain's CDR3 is CASSRDRNYEQYF. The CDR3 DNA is TGTGCCAGCAGCCGGGACAGGAACTACGAGCAGTACTTC.

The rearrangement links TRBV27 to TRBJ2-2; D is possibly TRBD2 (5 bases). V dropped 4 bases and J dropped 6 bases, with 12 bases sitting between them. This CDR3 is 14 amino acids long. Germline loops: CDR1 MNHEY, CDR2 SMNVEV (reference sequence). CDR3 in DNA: TGTGCCAGCAGTTCCGGTCTGGGAGCCGGGGAGCTGTTTTTT. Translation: CASSSGLGAGELFF.

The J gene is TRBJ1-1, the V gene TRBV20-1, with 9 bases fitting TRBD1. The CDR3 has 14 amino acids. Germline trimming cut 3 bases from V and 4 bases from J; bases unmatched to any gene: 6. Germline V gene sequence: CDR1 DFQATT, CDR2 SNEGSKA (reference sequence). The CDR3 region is CSASPGTGITEAFF. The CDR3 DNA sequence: TGCAGTGCTAGTCCCGGGACAGGGATCACTGAAGCTTTCTTT.

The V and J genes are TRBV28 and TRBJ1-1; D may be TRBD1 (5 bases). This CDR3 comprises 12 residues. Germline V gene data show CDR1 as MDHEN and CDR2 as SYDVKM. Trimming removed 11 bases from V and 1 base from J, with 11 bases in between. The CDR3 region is CAGGVRNTEAFF. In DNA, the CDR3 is TGTGCCGGGGGGGTCCGGAACACTGAAGCTTTCTTT.

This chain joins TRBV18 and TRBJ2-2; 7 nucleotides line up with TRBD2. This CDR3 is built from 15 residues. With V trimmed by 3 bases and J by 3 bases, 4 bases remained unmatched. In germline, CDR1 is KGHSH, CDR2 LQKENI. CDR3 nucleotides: TGTGCCAGCTCACCGGGGGGGTTCGACACCGGGGAGCTGTTTTTT. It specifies CASSPGGFDTGELFF.

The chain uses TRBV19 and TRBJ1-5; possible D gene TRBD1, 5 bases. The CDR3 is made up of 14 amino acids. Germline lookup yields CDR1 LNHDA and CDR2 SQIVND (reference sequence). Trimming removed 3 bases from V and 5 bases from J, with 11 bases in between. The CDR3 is CASSIIRRDQPQHF. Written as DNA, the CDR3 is TGTGCCAGTAGTATCATCCGCAGGGATCAGCCCCAGCATTTT.

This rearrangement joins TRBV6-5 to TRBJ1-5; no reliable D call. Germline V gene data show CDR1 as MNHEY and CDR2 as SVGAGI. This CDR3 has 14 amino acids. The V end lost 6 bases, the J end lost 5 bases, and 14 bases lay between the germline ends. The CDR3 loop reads CASSPKTGDQPQHF. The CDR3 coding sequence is TGTGCCAGCAGCCCCAAGACCGGGGATCAGCCCCAGCATTTT.

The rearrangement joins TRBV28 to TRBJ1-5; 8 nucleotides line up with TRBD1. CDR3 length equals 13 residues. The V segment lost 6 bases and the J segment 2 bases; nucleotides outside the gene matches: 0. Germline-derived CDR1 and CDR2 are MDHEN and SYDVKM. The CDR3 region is CASRGQGNQPQHF. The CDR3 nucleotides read TGTGCCAGCAGGGGACAGGGCAATCAGCCCCAGCATTTT.

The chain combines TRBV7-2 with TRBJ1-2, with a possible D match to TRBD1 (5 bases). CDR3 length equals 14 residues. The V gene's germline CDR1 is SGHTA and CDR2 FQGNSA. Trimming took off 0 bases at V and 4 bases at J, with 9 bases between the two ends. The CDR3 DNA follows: TGTGCCAGCAGCTTAGCCAGGGTGGGCTATGGCTACACCTTC. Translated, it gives CASSLARVGYGYTF.

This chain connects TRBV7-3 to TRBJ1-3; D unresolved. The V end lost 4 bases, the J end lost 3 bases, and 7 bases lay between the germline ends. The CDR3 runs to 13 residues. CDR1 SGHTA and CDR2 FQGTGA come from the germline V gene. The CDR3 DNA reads TGTGCCAGCAGCTCACAGAATGGAAACACCATATATTTT. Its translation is CASSSQNGNTIYF.

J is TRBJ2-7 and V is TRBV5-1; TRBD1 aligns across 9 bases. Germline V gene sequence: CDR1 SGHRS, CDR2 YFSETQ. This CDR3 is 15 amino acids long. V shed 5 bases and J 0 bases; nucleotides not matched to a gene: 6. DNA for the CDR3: TGCGCCAGCAGAACTGGACAGGGGATCTCCTACGAGCAGTACTTC. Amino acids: CASRTGQGISYEQYF.

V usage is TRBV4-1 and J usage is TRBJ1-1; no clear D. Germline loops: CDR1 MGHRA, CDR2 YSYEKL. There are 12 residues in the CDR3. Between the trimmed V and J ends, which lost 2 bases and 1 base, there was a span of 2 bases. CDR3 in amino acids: CASSQRNTEAFF. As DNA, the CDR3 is TGCGCCAGCAGCCAACGGAACACTGAAGCTTTCTTT.

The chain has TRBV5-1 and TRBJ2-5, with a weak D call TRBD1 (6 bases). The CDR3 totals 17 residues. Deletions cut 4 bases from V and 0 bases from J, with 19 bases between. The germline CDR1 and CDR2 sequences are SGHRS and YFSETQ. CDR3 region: CASSPPPQGMYQETQYF. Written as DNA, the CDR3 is TGCGCCAGCAGCCCGCCCCCGCAGGGGATGTACCAAGAGACCCAGTACTTC.

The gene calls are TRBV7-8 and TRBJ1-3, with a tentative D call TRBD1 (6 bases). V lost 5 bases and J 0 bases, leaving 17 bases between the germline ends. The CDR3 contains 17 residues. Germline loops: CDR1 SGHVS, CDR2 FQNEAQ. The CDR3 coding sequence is TGTGCCAGCAGCCCTGCCCCAAGGACAGTCTCTGGAAACACCATATATTTT. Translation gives CASSPAPRTVSGNTIYF.

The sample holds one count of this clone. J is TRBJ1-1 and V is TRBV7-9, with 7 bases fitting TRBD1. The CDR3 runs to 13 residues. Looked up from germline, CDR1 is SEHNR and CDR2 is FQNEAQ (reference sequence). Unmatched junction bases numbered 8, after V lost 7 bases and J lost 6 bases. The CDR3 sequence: CASKGAEVPEAFF. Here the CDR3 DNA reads TGTGCCAGCAAGGGGGCTGAAGTCCCTGAAGCTTTCTTT.

CDR3: CASSHTRGGYNEQFF. CDR3 in DNA: TGTGCCAGCAGCCACACTCGGGGGGGTTACAATGAGCAGTTCTTC. The chain is built from TRBV3-1 (or the pseudogene TRBV3-2) and TRBJ2-1; the match to TRBD2 covers 8 bases. Trimming at V came to 3 bases and at J to 4 bases, leaving 5 bases not matched to a gene. CDR1 is LGHDT and CDR2 is YNNKEL in the germline V gene (reference sequence). The CDR3 has 15 residues.

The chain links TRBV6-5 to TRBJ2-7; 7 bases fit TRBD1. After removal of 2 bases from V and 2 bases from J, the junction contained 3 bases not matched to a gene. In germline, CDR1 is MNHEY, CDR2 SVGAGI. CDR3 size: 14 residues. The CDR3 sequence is CASSYKGATYEQYF. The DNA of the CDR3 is TGTGCCAGCAGTTACAAGGGGGCGACCTACGAGCAGTACTTC.

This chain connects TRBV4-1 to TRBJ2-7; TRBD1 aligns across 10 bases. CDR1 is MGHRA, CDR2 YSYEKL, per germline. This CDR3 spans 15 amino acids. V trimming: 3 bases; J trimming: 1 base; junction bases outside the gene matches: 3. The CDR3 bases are TGCGCCAGCAGCCAGGACAGGGGGAGATCCTACGAGCAGTACTTC. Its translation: CASSQDRGRSYEQYF.

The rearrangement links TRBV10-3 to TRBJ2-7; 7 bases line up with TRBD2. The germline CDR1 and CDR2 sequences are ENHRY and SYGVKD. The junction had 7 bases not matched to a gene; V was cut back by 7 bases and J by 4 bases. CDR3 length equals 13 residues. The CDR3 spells CAIKTAGVYEQYF. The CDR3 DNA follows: TGTGCCATCAAGACGGCGGGAGTATACGAGCAGTACTTC.

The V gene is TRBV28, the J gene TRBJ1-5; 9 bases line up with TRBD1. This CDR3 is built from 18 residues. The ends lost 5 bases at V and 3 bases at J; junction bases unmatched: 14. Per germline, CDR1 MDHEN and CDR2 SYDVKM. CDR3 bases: TGTGCCAGCAGTCTCAAACCCACCGGGACAGGGTCCAATCAGCCCCAGCATTTT. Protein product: CASSLKPTGTGSNQPQHF.

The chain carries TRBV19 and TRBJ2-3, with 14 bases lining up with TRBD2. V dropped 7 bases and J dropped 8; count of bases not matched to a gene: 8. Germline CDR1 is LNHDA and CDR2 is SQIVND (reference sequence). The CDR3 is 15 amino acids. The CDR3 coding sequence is TGTGCCAGTATTCGGACTAGCGGGGGGCCCGGTACGCAGTATTTT. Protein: CASIRTSGGPGTQYF.

The CDR3 protein is CASSQIGARTYEQYF. The CDR3 DNA reads TGTGCCAGCAGCCAGATAGGGGCCAGGACGTACGAGCAGTACTTC. The genes are TRBV3-1 (or the pseudogene TRBV3-2) and TRBJ2-7; possible D gene TRBD1, 5 bases. The germline gives CDR1 LGHDT, CDR2 YNNKEL (reference sequence). The CDR3 is 15 residues long. Deletions cut 3 bases from V and 4 bases from J, with 16 bases between.

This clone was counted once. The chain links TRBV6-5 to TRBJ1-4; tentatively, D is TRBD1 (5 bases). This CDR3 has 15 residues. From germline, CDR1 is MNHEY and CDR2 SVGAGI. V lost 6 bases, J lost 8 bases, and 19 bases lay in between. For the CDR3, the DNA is TGTGCCAGCAGATCTACTACAGGAGTGTGGGAAAAACTGTTTTTT. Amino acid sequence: CASRSTTGVWEKLFF.

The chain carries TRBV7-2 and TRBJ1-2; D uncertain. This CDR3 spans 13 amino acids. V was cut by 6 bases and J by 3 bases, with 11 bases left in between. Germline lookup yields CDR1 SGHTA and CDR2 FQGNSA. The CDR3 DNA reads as TGTGCCAGCAGACAGAGCGGGTACTATGGCTACACCTTC. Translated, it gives CASRQSGYYGYTF.

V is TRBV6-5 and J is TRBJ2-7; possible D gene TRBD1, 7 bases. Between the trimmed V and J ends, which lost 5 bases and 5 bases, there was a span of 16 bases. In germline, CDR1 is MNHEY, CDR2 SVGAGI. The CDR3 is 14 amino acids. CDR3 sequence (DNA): TGTGCCAGCAGTAAGACACAGGGGAGGCACGAGCAGTACTTC. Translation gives CASSKTQGRHEQYF.

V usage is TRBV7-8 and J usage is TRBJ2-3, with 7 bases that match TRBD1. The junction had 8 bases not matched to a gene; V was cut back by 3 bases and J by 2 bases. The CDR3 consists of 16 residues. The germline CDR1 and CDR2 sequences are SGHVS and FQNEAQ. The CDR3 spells CASSFSPTGSTDTQYF. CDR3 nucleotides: TGTGCCAGCAGCTTTAGCCCGACAGGGTCCACAGATACGCAGTATTTT.

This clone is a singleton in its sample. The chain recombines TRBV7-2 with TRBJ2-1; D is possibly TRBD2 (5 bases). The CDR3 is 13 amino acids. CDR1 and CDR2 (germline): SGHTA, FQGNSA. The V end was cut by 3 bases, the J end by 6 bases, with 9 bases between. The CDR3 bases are TGTGCCAGCAGCTTGGAGCGGATCAATGAGCAGTTCTTC. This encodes CASSLERINEQFF. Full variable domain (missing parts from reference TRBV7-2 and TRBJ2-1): GAGVSQSPSNKVTEKGKDVELRCDPISGHTALYWYRQSLGQGLEFLIYFQGNSAPDKSGLPSDRFSAERTGGSVSTLTIQRTQQEDSAVYLCASSLERINEQFFGPGTRLTVL.

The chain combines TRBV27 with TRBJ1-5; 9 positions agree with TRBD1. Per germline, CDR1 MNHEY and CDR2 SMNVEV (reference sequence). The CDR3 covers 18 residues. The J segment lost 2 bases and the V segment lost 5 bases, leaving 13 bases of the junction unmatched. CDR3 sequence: CASSPRDRDEWGNQPQHF. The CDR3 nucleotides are TGTGCCAGCAGTCCCCGGGACAGGGATGAGTGGGGCAATCAGCCCCAGCATTTT.